What follows are 14 T cell receptor beta chains derived from one specimen sequenced in a study of blood T cell repertoires in COVID-19. Only in-frame clones appear in the TCRdb table, and some are missing; sequencing was by immunoSEQ multiplex PCR. The table records 55,000 to 70,000 clones, about 81% of them present only once. The sample was peripheral blood. These receptors originate from a man of 80 years or more with acute or convalescent COVID-19.

The V gene is TRBV5-6, the J gene TRBJ2-7; 8 bases align to TRBD1. CDR3 length equals 15 residues. Germline CDR1 SGHDT, CDR2 YYEEEE. Trimming cost V 4 bases and J 6 bases; bases outside gene matches: 12. The CDR3 reads CASSQGQGWYREQYF. The CDR3 bases are TGTGCCAGCAGCCAAGGACAGGGTTGGTATCGCGAGCAGTACTTC.

The chain has TRBV7-2 and TRBJ2-7; a possible D gene is TRBD1 (6 bases). V was trimmed by 1 base and J by 3 bases, leaving 13 bases between them. The V gene's germline CDR1 is SGHTA and CDR2 FQGNSA. CDR3 size: 15 residues. This CDR3 reads CASSLVGGAYYEQYF. CDR3 DNA: TGTGCCAGCAGCTTAGTAGGGGGAGCATACTACGAGCAGTACTTC.

There are a few counts of this clone. V is TRBV28 and J is TRBJ2-3; no reliable D call. CDR3 length: 14 residues. Between the trimmed V and J ends, which lost 7 bases and 2 bases, there was a span of 13 bases. The germline V gene encodes CDR1 MDHEN and CDR2 SYDVKM. The CDR3 loop reads CASNLLTVTDTQYF. The CDR3 nucleotides are TGTGCCAGCAATCTCCTCACAGTCACAGATACGCAGTATTTT.

The J gene is TRBJ1-1, the V gene TRBV7-9, with D maybe TRBD1 (6 bases). V was cut by 5 bases and J by 9 bases, with 19 bases left in between. In germline, CDR1 is SEHNR, CDR2 FQNEAQ (reference sequence). The CDR3 has 14 residues. CDR3 nucleotide sequence: TGTGCCAGCAGCAACCCCCAGGGGAGGGAAAAAGCTTTCTTT. Translation gives CASSNPQGREKAFF.

The rearrangement links TRBV10-3 to TRBJ2-4, with TRBD1 matching 8 bases. V lost 5 bases to trimming and J lost 7 bases; unmatched junction nucleotides: 10. The length of the CDR3 is 15 residues. CDR1 ENHRY and CDR2 SYGVKD come from the germline V gene. CDR3 sequence: CAISSTGDVENIQYF. The CDR3 nucleotides read TGTGCCATCAGTTCGACAGGGGATGTGGAGAACATTCAGTACTTC.

The chain recombines TRBV5-1 with TRBJ2-5; 15 nucleotides match TRBD2. The trim removed 0 bases at V and 4 bases at J, leaving 4 bases unmatched. Germline lookup yields CDR1 SGHRS and CDR2 YFSETQ. CDR3 length equals 17 residues. CDR3 residues: CASSLEGLAGGRETQYF. The CDR3 DNA reads as TGCGCCAGCAGCTTGGAGGGACTAGCGGGAGGAAGAGAGACCCAGTACTTC.

This clone is a singleton in its sample. The chain couples TRBV19 to TRBJ2-4, with D possibly matching TRBD2 (6 bases). V was cut by 9 bases and J by 6 bases, with 18 bases left in between. There are 14 residues in the CDR3. Germline V gene lookup returns CDR1 LNHDA and CDR2 SQIVND (reference sequence). The CDR3 sequence is CASNGGVLPNIQYF. The CDR3, as DNA: TGTGCCAGCAATGGCGGGGTTCTGCCAAACATTCAGTACTTC. Based on the CDR3 plus reference TRBV19 and TRBJ2-4, the full variable domain is DGGITQSPKYLFRKEGQNVTLSCEQNLNHDAMYWYRQDPGQGLRLIYYSQIVNDFQKGDIAEGYSVSREKKESFPLTVTSAQKNPTAFYLCASNGGVLPNIQYFGAGTRLSVL.

The chain recombines TRBV10-3 with TRBJ2-5, with a weak D call TRBD1 (5 bases). Germline V gene lookup returns CDR1 ENHRY and CDR2 SYGVKD. Trimming took 6 bases from V and 2 from J, leaving 7 bases between them. The CDR3 runs to 12 residues. CDR3 in amino acids: CAIRTEQETQYF. The CDR3 DNA sequence: TGTGCCATCAGGACAGAACAAGAGACCCAGTACTTC.

V and J are TRBV7-2 and TRBJ1-5; D is perhaps TRBD1 (6 bases). V lost 1 base, J lost 2 bases, and 9 bases lay in between. The CDR3 is 15 amino acids. Germline V gene data show CDR1 as SGHTA and CDR2 as FQGNSA. CDR3 bases: TGTGCCAGCAGCTTAGACAGGGTTGGCAATCAGCCCCAGCATTTT. Amino acid sequence: CASSLDRVGNQPQHF.

V gene TRBV10-3 combines with J gene TRBJ2-6; D is unresolved. Germline V CDR1 and CDR2: ENHRY, SYGVKD. There are 14 residues in the CDR3. V lost 7 bases to trimming and J lost 4 bases, with 11 bases between them. The CDR3 DNA follows: TGTGCCATCAAGCAAGGAGACGGGGCCAACGTCCTGACTTTC. Protein: CAIKQGDGANVLTF.

The chain couples TRBV30 to TRBJ2-4, with 9 bases lining up with TRBD2. V dropped 3 bases and J dropped 3; count of bases not matched to a gene: 15. In germline, CDR1 is GTSNPN, CDR2 SVGIG (reference sequence). This CDR3 contains 18 residues. CDR3 sequence: CAWRPNEGTSFGKNIQYF. The CDR3 DNA follows: TGTGCCTGGAGGCCCAACGAAGGGACTAGCTTTGGCAAAAACATTCAGTACTTC.

The rearrangement joins TRBV19 to TRBJ2-1; no clear D gene. The germline V gene has CDR1 LNHDA and CDR2 SQIVND (reference sequence). Between the trimmed V and J ends, which lost 5 bases and 8 bases, there was a span of 10 bases. CDR3 length: 12 residues. DNA for the CDR3: TGTGCCAGTAGTCCCCCGCGCGATGAGCAGTTCTTC. Protein sequence: CASSPPRDEQFF.

The chain joins TRBV24-1 to TRBJ2-1; the match to TRBD2 covers 11 bases. The CDR3 extends over 16 amino acids. Trimming at V came to 4 bases and at J to 3 bases, leaving 4 bases not matched to a gene. Germline CDR1 KGHDR, CDR2 SFDVKD. In DNA, the CDR3 is TGTGCCACCAGTGACCCGACTAGCGGGGTCTACAATGAGCAGTTCTTC. Translation: CATSDPTSGVYNEQFF.

The chain employs TRBV7-9 and TRBJ2-3; perhaps TRBD2 as D (5 bases). V dropped 5 bases and J dropped 6 bases, with 15 bases sitting between them. This CDR3 spans 14 amino acids. Germline CDR1 is SEHNR and CDR2 is FQNEAQ (reference sequence). The CDR3 here is CASSLGLAYDTQYF. The CDR3 region has the DNA TGTGCCAGCAGCCTAGGTTTAGCGTACGATACGCAGTATTTT.